This T cell receptor beta chain derives from a study of cytomegalovirus exposure and HLA in healthy donors. Study in general: Most genotyped donors, 65% to 90% of 300 to 400, had Caucasian-associated genetic ancestry. Overall study findings and caveats: In a later analysis, specific HLA alleles were associated with approximately 17,000 TCR beta sequences at a 0.05 false discovery rate. Across all donors, roughly uniform sequencing depth was an assumption of the presence/absence analyses.

The sample holds one count of this clone. Its target is unknown. Primers included in the PCR were 60 Vbeta and 13 Jbeta primers. Authors' data handling: Counted up in a later analysis, unique TCR beta chains came to about 80 million, with some 9.9 million shared. Sequencing was performed with immunoSEQ multiplex PCR; in TCRdb, only in-frame clones are kept and a portion is missing. That table supplies the V and J calls and clone size; D and trimming were determined from the DNA. Among 150,000 or so clones, about 83% were seen once, and the ten largest hold 10% to 15%. V was pared by 5 bases and J by 3 bases, with 6 bases of the junction left unmatched. There are 14 residues in the CDR3. CDR1 and CDR2 from the germline V gene are SGHTA and FQGTGA.

This TCR derives from a man aged 40-49 years in good health and CMV-seropositive. The rearrangement uses TRBV7-3 and TRBJ2-7, with 8 bases aligning to TRBD1. The sample consisted of PBMCs. CDR3 coding DNA: TGTGCCAGCAGCCTCGGACAGGGCGTCTACGAGCAGTACTTC. This codes for CASSLGQGVYEQYF.